These T cell receptor beta chains were read from a single sample in a study of TIL therapy for anti-PD-1-resistant metastatic lung cancer. Clones were read by immunoSEQ multiplex PCR, and TCRdb kept only the in-frame ones, dropping some. This sample has approximately 92,000 clones, with around three fifths found just once. Sequencing was performed on tumor tissue, taken at baseline. The receptors were sampled from a person aged 30 to 80 with non-small cell lung cancer. Each CDR3 is given with its conserved first and last residue. Each record gives: V gene, J gene, CDR3 protein.

TRBV4-1	TRBJ1-2	CASSLDRRAGGYTF
TRBV6-2/TRBV6-3	TRBJ2-1	CASSYASGRRWGREQFF
TRBV2	TRBJ1-2	CASSEVILLGYTF
TRBV11-2	TRBJ2-7	CASSLDLTYPYYEQYF
TRBV5-1	TRBJ2-7	CASSFGGSYEQYF
TRBV28	TRBJ2-5	CASRSRKGIQETQYF
TRBV6-5	TRBJ2-1	CASSLTSGGYNEQFF
TRBV2	TRBJ2-7	CASSTTGPGQYF
TRBV6-5	TRBJ1-2	CASSPERYGYTF
TRBV5-1	TRBJ2-3	CASSLGAGASTDTQYF
TRBV2	TRBJ1-5	CASSAGNNQPQHF
TRBV29-1	TRBJ2-5	CSVYRETQYF
TRBV7-2	TRBJ2-2	CASSLGGFAGELFF